The 19 T cell receptor beta chains below were found in one sample sequenced in a study of shared clonotypes between healthy human individuals (dated by TCRdb to 2018 to 2021). Library prep was done by the immunoSEQ multiplex PCR assay. TCRdb limited this immuneACCESS table to in-frame rearrangements with V and J called. A share of clones is missing; checked studies link under half to unresolved V genes, and the rest is unexplained. The sample table records some 2 million clones; roughly 94% of these occur just once. The ten largest clones take up 0.13% of the sample. The sequenced sample consisted of naive CD4+ T cells sorted from blood. The cell subset or site label of this sample denotes: CD45RA+ positively selected. These TCRs come from a young man in good health.

This clone was seen just once. At the DNA level, this CDR3 is encoded by other sequences in the same sample as well. The J gene is TRBJ2-3, the V gene TRBV5-1; 8 nucleotides agree with TRBD1. The length of the CDR3 is 14 residues. After removal of 4 bases from V and 1 base from J, the junction contained 2 bases not matched to a gene. The germline CDR1 and CDR2 sequences are SGHRS and YFSETQ. In nucleotides, the CDR3 is TGCGCCAGCAGCATGGGACAGGGCACAGATACGCAGTATTTT. Protein product: CASSMGQGTDTQYF.

The chain carries TRBV27 and TRBJ1-2, with TRBD1 matching 7 bases. CDR1 and CDR2 from the germline V gene are MNHEY and SMNVEV (reference sequence). The CDR3 length is 14 residues. V gave up 4 bases and J gave up 3 bases; unmatched junction bases: 5. The chain's CDR3 is CASSWFGTDYGYTF. The DNA of the CDR3 is TGTGCCAGCAGTTGGTTTGGGACAGACTATGGCTACACCTTC.

V and J are TRBV18 and TRBJ1-3; D not resolved. Germline-derived CDR1 and CDR2 are KGHSH and LQKENI. V was clipped by 1 base and J by 0 bases, with 7 bases between them. This CDR3 spans 15 amino acids. The CDR3 DNA reads TGTGCCAGCTCACCACAGGCAATCTCTGGAAACACCATATATTTT. This encodes CASSPQAISGNTIYF.

This chain connects TRBV28 to TRBJ2-6; D call uncertain. The length of the CDR3 is 11 residues. Germline CDR1 and CDR2: MDHEN and SYDVKM. V gave up 4 bases and J gave up 11 bases, with 6 bases separating them. CDR3 nucleotides: TGTGCCAGCAGTTCCCTGGACGTCCTGACTTTC. Protein: CASSSLDVLTF.

Only one count was recorded for this clone. Within the sample, other DNA sequences also encode this same CDR3. This rearrangement joins TRBV1 to TRBJ1-3. TRBV1 is a known pseudogene. There are 19 residues in the CDR3. CDR3 in amino acids: CTSSQDQLAVTTSGNTIYF. For the CDR3, the DNA is TGCACCAGCAGCCAAGATCAATTAGCCGTGACAACCTCTGGGAACACCATATATTTT.

This clone turned up a few times. The chain couples TRBV9 to TRBJ2-6; weak D call: TRBD1 (5 bases). V was shortened by 4 bases and J by 2 bases, with 7 bases between the two germline ends. Germline lookup yields CDR1 SGDLS and CDR2 YYNGEE. The CDR3 totals 14 residues. CDR3 in amino acids: CASSLGAGANVLTF. CDR3 DNA sequence: TGTGCCAGCAGCTTAGGGGCTGGGGCCAACGTCCTGACTTTC.

This rearrangement joins TRBV2 to TRBJ2-7, with unresolved D. Trimming stripped 3 bases from V and 1 base from J, with 10 bases between. CDR1 is SNHLY, CDR2 FYNNEI, per germline. The CDR3 runs 14 residues. The CDR3 DNA follows: TGTGCCAGCAGTGAGACGACCACTTCCTACGAGCAGTACTTC. Amino acids: CASSETTTSYEQYF.

This clone has just one count. V usage is TRBV15 and J usage is TRBJ1-4; tentatively, D is TRBD1 (6 bases). V was trimmed by 3 bases and J by 2 bases, leaving 13 bases between them. The CDR3 contains 16 residues. The germline gives CDR1 LNHNV, CDR2 YYDKDF (reference sequence). The CDR3 nucleotides are TGTGCCACCAGCAGGCGTACGGGGGCGACTAATGAAAAACTGTTTTTT. Translated, it gives CATSRRTGATNEKLFF.

The chain employs TRBV7-8 and TRBJ1-6; TRBD1 agrees at 8 bases. Germline CDR1 is SGHVS and CDR2 is FQNEAQ. The CDR3 consists of 17 residues. V trimming: 5 bases; J trimming: 0 bases; junction bases outside the gene matches: 6. CDR3 protein: CASSDRDRSSYNSPLHF. CDR3 nucleotide sequence: TGTGCCAGCAGCGACCGGGACAGGAGCTCCTATAATTCACCCCTCCACTTT.

Regarding this clone: An end of the junction does not agree with germline; a read error may underlie this. The chain has TRBV7-2 and TRBJ2-1; D possibly corresponds to TRBD1 (6 bases). Per germline, CDR1 SGHTA and CDR2 FQGNSA. This CDR3 has 17 residues. CDR3 in amino acids: CASSSPPGTRAYYEQFF. CDR3 DNA: TGTGCCAGCAGCTCCCCACCAGGGACAAGGGCCTACTATGAGCAGTTCTTC. Combining the CDR3 with reference TRBV7-2 and TRBJ2-1 gives the whole variable domain GAGVSQSPSNKVTEKGKDVELRCDPISGHTALYWYRQSLGQGLEFLIYFQGNSAPDKSGLPSDRFSAERTGGSVSTLTIQRTQQEDSAVYLCASSSPPGTRAYYEQFFGPGTRLTVL.

The chain combines TRBV5-8 with TRBJ1-3; D unclear. CDR3 length equals 15 residues. Looked up from germline, CDR1 is SGHTS and CDR2 is YDEGEE. Deletions cut 2 bases from V and 1 base from J, with 10 bases between. This chain's CDR3 is CASSFGLISGNTIYF. CDR3 in DNA: TGTGCCAGCAGCTTCGGGCTCATATCTGGAAACACCATATATTTT.

V is TRBV5-1 and J is TRBJ1-1, with D perhaps matching TRBD1 (5 bases). The CDR3 consists of 14 residues. Between the trimmed V and J ends, which lost 4 bases and 0 bases, there was a span of 10 bases. Looked up from germline, CDR1 is SGHRS and CDR2 is YFSETQ. DNA for the CDR3: TGCGCCAGCAGCATGGGAGGGGTGAACACTGAAGCTTTCTTT. Residues: CASSMGGVNTEAFF.

Worth noting for this clone: The same CDR3 can be traced to other DNA sequences in this sample. The V and J genes are TRBV18 and TRBJ2-3; D gene unclear. The CDR3 covers 12 residues. In germline, CDR1 is KGHSH, CDR2 LQKENI. V was cut by 5 bases and J by 0 bases, with 3 bases left in between. The CDR3 region has the DNA TGTGCCAGCTCAACAAGCACAGATACGCAGTATTTT. It translates to CASSTSTDTQYF. Together with reference TRBV18 and TRBJ2-3, the CDR3 gives the full variable domain: NAGVMQNPRHLVRRRGQEARLRCSPMKGHSHVYWYRQLPEEGLKFMVYLQKENIIDESGMPKERFSAEFPKEGPSILRIQQVVRGDSAAYFCASSTSTDTQYFGPGTRLTVL.

The chain couples TRBV5-8 to TRBJ1-4; D call uncertain. Germline values: CDR1 SGHTS, CDR2 YDEGEE. The germline V and J ends were trimmed by 0 bases and 10 bases, with 10 bases remaining between them. The CDR3 length is 13 residues. CDR3 amino acids: CASSLEVNAKLFF. The DNA of the CDR3 is TGTGCCAGCAGCTTGGAGGTAAACGCAAAACTGTTTTTT.

V usage is TRBV30 and J usage is TRBJ1-5; possible D gene TRBD1, 5 bases. The germline V gene has CDR1 GTSNPN and CDR2 SVGIG (reference sequence). V was clipped by 2 bases and J by 12 bases, with 14 bases between them. The CDR3 has 12 residues. CDR3 protein: CAWSYSAQGQHF. As DNA, the CDR3 is TGTGCCTGGAGTTACTCGGCCCAGGGCCAGCATTTT.

The chain links TRBV2 to TRBJ1-1, with no clear D. The V and J ends lost 8 bases and 13 bases respectively, with 20 bases between them. The CDR3 loop spans 12 amino acids. Germline V gene data show CDR1 as SNHLY and CDR2 as FYNNEI. The CDR3 DNA sequence: TGTGCCAGCCTTGGGGTGGACCGTTTTGGTTTCTTT. Its protein product is CASLGVDRFGFF.

V usage is TRBV11-3 and J usage is TRBJ1-3; a weak D match, TRBD1 (5 bases). V gave up 1 base and J gave up 8 bases, with 18 bases separating them. Germline CDR1 reads SGHNT; CDR2 reads YENEEA. The CDR3 sequence is 16 residues long. The CDR3 loop is CASSLGGAGPGDTIYF. DNA of the CDR3: TGTGCCAGCAGCTTAGGTGGGGCAGGACCCGGCGACACCATATATTTT. The full variable domain, completed using reference TRBV11-3 and TRBJ1-3, is EAGVVQSPRYKIIEKKQPVAFWCNPISGHNTLYWYLQNLGQGPELLIRYENEEAVDDSQLPKDRFSAERLKGVDSTLKIQPAELGDSAVYLCASSLGGAGPGDTIYFGEGSWLTVV.

The V and J genes are TRBV27 and TRBJ2-6, with 11 bases fitting TRBD1. The CDR3 runs to 19 residues. Germline V lookup: CDR1 MNHEY, CDR2 SMNVEV (reference sequence). J lost 2 bases, V lost 3 bases, and 9 bases had no gene match. In DNA, the CDR3 is TGTGCCAGCAGTTTTGGCGGGACAGGGGGGTTTACTGGGGCCAACGTCCTGACTTTC. Translation: CASSFGGTGGFTGANVLTF.

V and J are TRBV10-2 and TRBJ2-1; D assignment may be TRBD1 or TRBD2 (5 bases each). In germline, CDR1 is WSHSY, CDR2 SAAADI. CDR3 length equals 15 residues. Trimming took off 6 bases at V and 0 bases at J, with 12 bases between the two ends. The chain's CDR3 is CASRQADTSYNEQFF. The DNA for the CDR3 is TGCGCCAGCAGGCAAGCGGACACCTCCTACAATGAGCAGTTCTTC.